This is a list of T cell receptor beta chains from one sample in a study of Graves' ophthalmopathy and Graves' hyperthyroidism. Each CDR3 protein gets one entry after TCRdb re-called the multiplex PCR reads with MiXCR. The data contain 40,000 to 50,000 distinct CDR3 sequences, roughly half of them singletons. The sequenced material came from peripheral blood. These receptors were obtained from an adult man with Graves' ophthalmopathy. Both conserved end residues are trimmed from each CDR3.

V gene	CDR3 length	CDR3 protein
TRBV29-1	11	SVAGSSYNEQF
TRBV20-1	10	SAGTANTEAF
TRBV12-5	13	ASSPMDRENDEQY
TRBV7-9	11	ASSSTVRDTQY
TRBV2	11	ASKRRGTGELF
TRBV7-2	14	ASSRETDSAKNIQY
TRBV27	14	ASSLNRWGGTDTQY
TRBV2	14	ASSEISGHSGNTIY
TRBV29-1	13	SVAVGPEGRTEAF
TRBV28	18	ASRSGVDRGAGGENTEAF
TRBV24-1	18	ATSARDPFGTSGDYNEQF
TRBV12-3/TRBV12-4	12	ASSSVIGRGGQF
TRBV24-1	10	ATSDRDREAF
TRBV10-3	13	ATEAGGPGTDTQY
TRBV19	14	ASSKLDRANAGELF
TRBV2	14	ATKRATEGTNTEAF
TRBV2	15	ASKADRAGGYQETQY
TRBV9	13	ASSVRDASNSPLH
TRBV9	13	ASSVASGATGELF
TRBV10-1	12	ASSESRYSDTQY
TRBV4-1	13	ASSHILAGKNIQY
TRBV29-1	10	SAQGWNTEAF
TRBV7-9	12	ASSRAGAQETQY
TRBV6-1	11	ASSASGRAEQF
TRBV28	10	ASSIRVSEQF
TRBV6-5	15	ASSYTKTGSGLHGYT
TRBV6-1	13	ASSEQGASGSEQY
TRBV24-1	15	ASSPEAYHPLYYEQY
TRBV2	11	ASSEASGNGYT
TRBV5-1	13	ASSLGVGAQVTQY